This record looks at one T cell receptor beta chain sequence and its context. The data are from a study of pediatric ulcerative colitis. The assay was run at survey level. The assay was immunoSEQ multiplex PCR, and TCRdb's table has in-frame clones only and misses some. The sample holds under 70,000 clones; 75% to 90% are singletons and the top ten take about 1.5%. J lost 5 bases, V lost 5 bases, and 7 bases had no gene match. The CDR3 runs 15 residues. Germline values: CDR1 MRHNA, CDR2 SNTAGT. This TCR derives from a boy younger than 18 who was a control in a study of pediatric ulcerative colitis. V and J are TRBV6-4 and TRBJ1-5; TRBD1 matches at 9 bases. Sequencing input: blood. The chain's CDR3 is CASSPGTGFDQPQHF. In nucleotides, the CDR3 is TGTGCCAGCAGTCCCGGGACAGGGTTTGATCAGCCCCAGCATTTT.